This note documents a single T cell receptor (beta chain) sequence. Antigen: not known. The same CDR3 is also encoded by other DNA sequences in this sample. These data are taken from a study of Ad26.COV2.S vaccination and SARS-CoV-2 variants. At the level of the study: Enrolled in COV1001, the donor was in the Ad26.COV2.S trial arm, which received the vaccine. Points from the study as a whole: Measurement of non-spike TCR breadth gave similar results in vaccine and placebo recipients. Ad26.COV2.S recipients had broader spike-specific TCRs (P = 0.0014).

Treatment given: 15 to 20 received Ad26.COV2.S at low or high dose, single or two shots; a few received placebo; per-sample allocation not given. Following the first vaccine or placebo injection, samples were taken on day 63. TCRdb keeps only in-frame clones here, not all; method: immunoSEQ multiplex PCR. The profile covers 300,000 to 500,000 clones, with around nine tenths appearing a single time and around 3.4% taken by the ten largest. The CDR3 is 14 residues long. V lost 3 bases and J 3 bases, leaving 11 bases between the germline ends. Germline V CDR1 and CDR2: LNHDA, SQIVND (reference sequence).

Sequencing was performed on peripheral blood, taken in a trial of Ad26.COV2.S vaccine versus placebo. V is TRBV19 and J is TRBJ1-2; a possible D gene is TRBD1 (6 bases). This sequence originates from a person between 18 and 65 years old who received the Ad26.COV2.S COVID-19 vaccine or a placebo. The CDR3 nucleotides read TGTGCCAGTAGTATCAGGTCAGGGGACTATGGCTACACCTTC. This codes for CASSIRSGDYGYTF. Looking up the rest from reference TRBV19 and TRBJ1-2 gives the full variable domain: DGGITQSPKYLFRKEGQNVTLSCEQNLNHDAMYWYRQDPGQGLRLIYYSQIVNDFQKGDIAEGYSVSREKKESFPLTVTSAQKNPTAFYLCASSIRSGDYGYTFGSGTRLTVV.